The 28 T cell receptor beta chains below all came from one sample that was sequenced in a study of monozygotic twins with inflammatory bowel disease. Following a re-call of the 5' RACE reads, TCRdb has one entry per CDR3 protein and lacks DNA. This sample's clone table lists some 400,000 distinct CDR3 sequences. The sample consisted of blood. All receptors come from a human donor with ulcerative colitis or Crohn's disease, or a healthy co-twin of an affected twin (not recorded which).

The V gene is TRBV3-1, the J gene TRBJ1-2; TCRdb returns TRBD1, unconfirmable since there is no DNA. In germline, CDR1 is LGHDT, CDR2 YNNKEL (reference sequence). This CDR3 region has 14 residues. CDR3 protein: CASSQGQEGYGYTF.

This rearrangement joins TRBV2 to TRBJ2-1; TCRdb lists TRBD2, though no DNA is available to test this call. There are 16 residues in the CDR3. Germline-derived CDR1 and CDR2 are SNHLY and FYNNEI. The CDR3 loop is CASRGVLAILNNEQFF.

The rearrangement joins TRBV7-2 to TRBJ2-7; TCRdb's D call, TRBD1, is unchecked because there is no DNA. Germline V CDR1 and CDR2: SGHTA, FQGNSA. The CDR3 has 16 amino acids. CDR3 region: CASSRGVGGYIYEQYF. Based on the CDR3 plus reference TRBV7-2 and TRBJ2-7, the full variable domain is GAGVSQSPSNKVTEKGKDVELRCDPISGHTALYWYRQSLGQGLEFLIYFQGNSAPDKSGLPSDRFSAERTGGSVSTLTIQRTQQEDSAVYLCASSRGVGGYIYEQYFGPGTRLTVT.

This rearrangement joins TRBV5-1 to TRBJ2-2; TCRdb calls TRBD1, which cannot be checked without DNA. The CDR3 covers 16 residues. Per germline, CDR1 SGHRS and CDR2 YFSETQ. The CDR3 loop is CASSLPQGIGTGELFF.

This rearrangement joins TRBV29-1 to TRBJ2-7; as DNA is missing, the TRBD1 call by TCRdb cannot be tested. In germline, CDR1 is SQVTM, CDR2 ANQGSEA. The CDR3 is made up of 13 amino acids. This chain's CDR3 is CSVALTGSYEQYF.

The chain uses TRBV3-1 and TRBJ2-7. Germline values: CDR1 LGHDT, CDR2 YNNKEL (reference sequence). The CDR3 totals 14 residues. The CDR3 protein is CASSPIGIHYEQYF.

This sequence joins TRBV30 and TRBJ2-1; TCRdb designates TRBD2, a call that cannot be tested without DNA. Germline loops: CDR1 GTSNPN, CDR2 SVGIG (reference sequence). The CDR3 covers 12 residues. The CDR3 loop reads CARSGSTNEQFF.

The rearrangement joins TRBV6-2 or TRBV6-3 to TRBJ1-6. The CDR3 consists of 16 residues. Germline CDR1 MNHEY, CDR2 SVGEGT. The CDR3 sequence: CASSYGSSSYNSPLHF.

This rearrangement joins TRBV3-1 to TRBJ1-1. This CDR3 comprises 15 residues. CDR1 and CDR2 from the germline V gene are LGHDT and YNNKEL (reference sequence). The CDR3 here is CASSSLGLGNTEAFF.

The chain joins TRBV25-1 to TRBJ2-2. This CDR3 has 14 amino acids. The germline V gene has CDR1 MGHDK and CDR2 SYGVNS. The CDR3 sequence: CASSPGRNTGELFF.

This chain connects TRBV7-2 to TRBJ2-2; TCRdb gives TRBD1 as the D gene, but with no DNA this cannot be confirmed. CDR1 and CDR2 from the germline V gene are SGHTA and FQGNSA. This CDR3 region has 17 residues. CDR3 sequence: CASSLVTVGGGTGELFF.

V and J are TRBV30 and TRBJ1-5; lacking DNA, the TRBD1 call made by TCRdb goes unchecked. This CDR3 has 13 amino acids. CDR1 is GTSNPN and CDR2 is SVGIG in the germline V gene (reference sequence). CDR3 protein: CARDRGMGQPQHF.

The chain uses TRBV5-5 and TRBJ2-7; TCRdb's D call, TRBD2, is unchecked because there is no DNA. CDR3 size: 15 residues. Germline V lookup: CDR1 SGHKS, CDR2 YYEKEE (reference sequence). CDR3 in amino acids: CASSPEEGGYYEQYF.

The chain combines TRBV5-1 with TRBJ2-3. The germline V gene has CDR1 SGHRS and CDR2 YFSETQ. This CDR3 region has 16 residues. The CDR3 loop is CASSFELAVGTDTQYF.

V is TRBV12-3 or TRBV12-4 and J is TRBJ1-2; there is no DNA to check the TCRdb D call of TRBD1. The CDR3 consists of 17 residues. This CDR3 is CASRAHPGAGGEDGYTF.

V is TRBV30 and J is TRBJ2-2; there is no DNA to check the TCRdb D call of TRBD2. This CDR3 is 15 amino acids long. Germline-derived CDR1 and CDR2 are GTSNPN and SVGIG (reference sequence). CDR3 amino acids: CAWSLGAGDTGELFF.

This chain connects TRBV11-1 to TRBJ2-3; no DNA is available, so the TRBD2 call from TCRdb remains unchecked. This CDR3 region has 15 residues. CDR1 SGHAT and CDR2 FQDESV come from the germline V gene (reference sequence). The CDR3 sequence: CASSLDGGSTDTQYF.

J is TRBJ2-7 and V is TRBV10-3; the D call from TCRdb, TRBD1, cannot be confirmed without DNA. Germline V gene sequence: CDR1 ENHRY, CDR2 SYGVKD. The length of the CDR3 is 15 residues. The CDR3 protein is CAISGPGQGAYEQYF.

The V and J genes are TRBV7-2 and TRBJ2-3; absent DNA, TCRdb's TRBD2 call cannot be checked. This CDR3 has 17 residues. Germline V CDR1 and CDR2: SGHTA, FQGNSA. The CDR3 loop is CASSPLAGGPGTDTQYF.

This chain joins TRBV27 and TRBJ2-1; the TRBD1 assignment by TCRdb is unverifiable without DNA. This CDR3 contains 12 residues. From germline, CDR1 is MNHEY and CDR2 SMNVEV (reference sequence). The CDR3 loop is CASRGQGVEQFF.

The chain couples TRBV19 to TRBJ1-1. CDR1 and CDR2 from the germline V gene are LNHDA and SQIVND (reference sequence). The CDR3 totals 14 residues. The CDR3 region is CASTQLHMNTEAFF.

V usage is TRBV6-1 and J usage is TRBJ2-7; TCRdb designates TRBD2, a call that cannot be tested without DNA. The CDR3 has 18 residues. Germline V gene sequence: CDR1 MNHNS, CDR2 SASEGT. CDR3 in amino acids: CASSVLETRGTGPYEQYF.

The V call is TRBV2, the J call TRBJ2-1; without DNA, the TCRdb call of TRBD2 cannot be checked. The CDR3 runs to 15 residues. Germline V CDR1 and CDR2: SNHLY, FYNNEI. The CDR3 spells CASSGRLAGGSEQFF.

CDR3 in amino acids: CASSLALGGAFF. V and J are TRBV7-9 and TRBJ1-1. The CDR3 consists of 12 residues. Germline V gene lookup returns CDR1 SEHNR and CDR2 FQNEAQ (reference sequence).

J is TRBJ2-7 and V is TRBV5-1; TCRdb's D gene call, TRBD1, goes unchecked for lack of DNA. Germline V gives CDR1 SGHRS, CDR2 YFSETQ. This CDR3 has 16 residues. The CDR3 here is CASSPPGQMVVYEQYF.

V usage is TRBV12-3 or TRBV12-4 and J usage is TRBJ1-1; TCRdb lists TRBD1, though no DNA is available to test this call. The CDR3 consists of 15 residues. CDR3 in amino acids: CASSFDRVKNTEAFF.

The chain carries TRBV18 and TRBJ1-1; there is no DNA to check the TCRdb D call of TRBD1. The CDR3 covers 16 residues. Germline V gene sequence: CDR1 KGHSH, CDR2 LQKENI. The CDR3 loop is CASSPGTGYRGTEAFF.

The chain employs TRBV7-7 and TRBJ2-7; TCRdb's D call of TRBD1 is untestable without DNA. The CDR3 is 15 amino acids. Germline lookup yields CDR1 SSHAT and CDR2 FNYEAQ (reference sequence). The CDR3 reads CASSFGPGKLYEQYF.